This T cell receptor beta chain is drawn from a study of identical twins. Study-wide points: Shared out-of-frame alpha sequences (those common to twins) showed excess low generation probability. Sequences that were beta out-of-frame showed weaker excess twin sharing.

The CDR3 is made up of 20 amino acids. Germline V gene lookup returns CDR1 LGHNA and CDR2 YSLEER. The junction had 7 bases not matched to a gene; V was cut back by 0 bases and J by 0 bases. TCRdb ran MiXCR on the 5' RACE reads and lists one entry per CDR3 protein. The sample consists of under 350,000 distinct CDR3 sequences, less than 9.5% of them appearing once. This clonotype was observed at least ten times. Its antigen is unknown. Each donor (without exception) was a healthy Caucasian. A further study also used this sample, focusing on yellow fever vaccine responses in identical twins.

This chain links TRBV4-3 with TRBJ2-1; 14 bases fit TRBD2. Source material: CD8+ T cells sorted from blood. The sequence derives from a woman aged 18 to 35 in good health. The DNA of the CDR3 is TGCGCCAGCAGCCAAGATCTAGGGGGGACTAGCGGGAGCTCCTACAATGAGCAGTTCTTC. Amino acids: CASSQDLGGTSGSSYNEQFF.